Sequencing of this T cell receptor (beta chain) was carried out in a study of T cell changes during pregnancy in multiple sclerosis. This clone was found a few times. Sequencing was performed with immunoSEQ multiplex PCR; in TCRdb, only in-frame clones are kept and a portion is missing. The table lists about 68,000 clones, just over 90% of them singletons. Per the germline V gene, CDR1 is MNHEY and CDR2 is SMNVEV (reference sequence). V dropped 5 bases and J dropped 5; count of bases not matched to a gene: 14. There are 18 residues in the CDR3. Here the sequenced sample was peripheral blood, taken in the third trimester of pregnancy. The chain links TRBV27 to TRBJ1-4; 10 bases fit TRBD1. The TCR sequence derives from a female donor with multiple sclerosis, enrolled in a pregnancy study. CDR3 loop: CASSLQIRPGQGNEKLFF. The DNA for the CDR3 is TGTGCCAGCAGTCTCCAGATACGACCGGGACAGGGGAATGAAAAACTGTTTTTT. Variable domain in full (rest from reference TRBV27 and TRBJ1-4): EAQVTQNPRYLITVTGKKLTVTCSQNMNHEYMSWYRQDPGLGLRQIYYSMNVEVTDKGDVPEGYKVSRKEKRNFPLILESPSPNQTSLYFCASSLQIRPGQGNEKLFFGSGTQLSVL.